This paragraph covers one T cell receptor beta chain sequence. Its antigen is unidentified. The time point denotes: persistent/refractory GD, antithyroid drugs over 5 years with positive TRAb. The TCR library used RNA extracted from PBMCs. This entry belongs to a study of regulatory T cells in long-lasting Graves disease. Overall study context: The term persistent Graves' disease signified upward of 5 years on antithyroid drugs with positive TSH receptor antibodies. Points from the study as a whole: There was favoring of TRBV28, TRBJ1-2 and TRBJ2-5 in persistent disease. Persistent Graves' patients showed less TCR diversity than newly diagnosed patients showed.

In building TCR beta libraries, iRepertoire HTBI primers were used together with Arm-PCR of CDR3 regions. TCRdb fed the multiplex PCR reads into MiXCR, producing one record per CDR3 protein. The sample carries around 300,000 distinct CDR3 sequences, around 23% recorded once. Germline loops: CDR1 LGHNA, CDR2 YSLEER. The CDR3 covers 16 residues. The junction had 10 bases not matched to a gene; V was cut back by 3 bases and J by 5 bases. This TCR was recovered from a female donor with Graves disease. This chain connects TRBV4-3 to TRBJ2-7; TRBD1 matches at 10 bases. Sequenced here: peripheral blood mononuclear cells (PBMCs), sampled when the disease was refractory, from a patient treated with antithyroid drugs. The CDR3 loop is CASSQVRDRGFHEQYF. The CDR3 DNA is TGCGCCAGCAGCCAGGTCCGGGACAGGGGATTCCACGAGCAGTACTTC.